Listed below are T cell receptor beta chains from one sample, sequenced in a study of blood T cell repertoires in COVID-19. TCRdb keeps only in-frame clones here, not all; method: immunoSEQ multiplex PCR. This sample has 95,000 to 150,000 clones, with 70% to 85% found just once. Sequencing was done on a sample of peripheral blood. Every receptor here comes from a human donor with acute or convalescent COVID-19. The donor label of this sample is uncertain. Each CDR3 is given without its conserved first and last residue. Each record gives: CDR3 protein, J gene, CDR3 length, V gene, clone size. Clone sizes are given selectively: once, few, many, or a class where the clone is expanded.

ASSEQGGSGANVLT,TRBJ2-6,14,TRBV6-1,-
ASSPDRRYGYT,TRBJ1-2,11,TRBV19,-
ASSLDTGKLYNYGYT,TRBJ1-2,15,TRBV11-2,-
ASSNRVGGQTEAF,TRBJ1-1,13,TRBV7-2,-
ASSLRASGGQIQETQY,TRBJ2-5,16,TRBV13,-
ASSPRGIETQY,TRBJ2-5,11,TRBV5-6,-
ASSGSQGSGNQPQH,TRBJ1-5,14,TRBV6-1,once
ASREQASGNTIY,TRBJ1-3,12,TRBV19,-
ASTPRVRTDTQY,TRBJ2-3,12,TRBV2,-
ASSRQGGNTEAF,TRBJ1-1,12,TRBV18,few
ASRDPGAGNQPQH,TRBJ1-5,13,TRBV6-6,-
ASSSPGQFYGYT,TRBJ1-2,12,TRBV28,few
ASSQREGVLRLETQY,TRBJ2-5,15,TRBV3-1/TRBV3-2,-
ASTLTGVGNTEAF,TRBJ1-1,13,TRBV27,-
ASSFPGHNSPLH,TRBJ1-6,12,TRBV7-8,-
ATSRTGINEQF,TRBJ2-1,11,TRBV24-1,-
ASSVAYRDDSGNTIY,TRBJ1-3,15,TRBV9,-